Below, 21 T cell receptor beta chains from the same sample are listed, as sequenced in a study of CD8+CD57+ T cells in acquired aplastic anemia. CDR3 and TCR beta VDJ profiling relied on a genomic DNA template. Via MiXCR, TCRdb re-called the reads, giving one row per CDR3 protein. Altogether fewer than 200,000 distinct CDR3 sequences are present, roughly 48% being singletons, with the ten largest covering more than 1%. Those patients picked for sequencing had displayed CD8+CD57+ cell expansion on flow cytometry. The source material was sorted CD4+, CD8+, or CD8+CD57+ T cells (not recorded which) from PBMCs. The source is a human donor with aplastic anemia.

The chain uses TRBV30 and TRBJ2-6; D is unclear. Germline V CDR1 and CDR2: GTSNPN, SVGIG (reference sequence). V was shortened by 3 bases and J by 2 bases, with 11 bases between the two germline ends. The CDR3 is 15 residues long. The CDR3 region is CAWSLLTTGANVLTF. CDR3 DNA: TGTGCCTGGAGCCTTCTGACGACTGGGGCCAACGTCCTGACTTTC.

In this sample, this clonotype turned up a few times. The genes are TRBV27 and TRBJ1-1; D not resolved. This CDR3 has 14 amino acids. Trimming stripped 2 bases from V and 0 bases from J, with 7 bases between. Germline CDR1 is MNHEY and CDR2 is SMNVEV (reference sequence). The CDR3 nucleotides read TGTGCCAGCAGTTTACTTGGAATGAACACTGAAGCTTTCTTT. Translation gives CASSLLGMNTEAFF.

This chain links TRBV9 with TRBJ1-3; D is undetermined. The V end was cut by 5 bases, the J end by 3 bases, with 9 bases between. Looked up from germline, CDR1 is SGDLS and CDR2 is YYNGEE. The CDR3 is 13 residues long. Written as DNA, the CDR3 is TGTGCCAGCAGGCTTGAGGGTGGAAACACCATATATTTT. This translates into CASRLEGGNTIYF. Looking up the rest from reference TRBV9 and TRBJ1-3 gives the full variable domain: DSGVTQTPKHLITATGQRVTLRCSPRSGDLSVYWYQQSLDQGLQFLIQYYNGEERAKGNILERFSAQQFPDLHSELNLSSLELGDSALYFCASRLEGGNTIYFGEGSWLTVV.

There are many counts of this clonotype. This sequence joins TRBV6-1 and TRBJ1-5, with D perhaps TRBD1 (6 bases). The CDR3 is made up of 14 amino acids. Germline loops: CDR1 MNHNS, CDR2 SASEGT. Trimming cost V 6 bases and J 4 bases, with 13 bases left between them. As DNA, the CDR3 is TGTGCCAGCAGGGCCGGGACACAAAATCAGCCCCAGCATTTT. It is translated as CASRAGTQNQPQHF.

V gene TRBV15 combines with J gene TRBJ2-7; 9 positions match TRBD1. V trimming: 3 bases; J trimming: 3 bases; junction bases outside the gene matches: 3. The CDR3 has 14 amino acids. Germline CDR1 LNHNV, CDR2 YYDKDF (reference sequence). The CDR3 DNA is TGTGCCACCAGCAGCTACAGGGGGCTCTACGAGCAGTACTTC. As protein: CATSSYRGLYEQYF.

The CDR3 DNA sequence: TGCGCCAGCAGTGAGCAAATTGCAGATACGCAGTATTTT. Its protein is CASSEQIADTQYF. This chain joins TRBV10-1 and TRBJ2-3; D remains unclear. V lost 2 bases, J lost 4 bases, and 7 bases lay in between. The CDR3 loop spans 13 amino acids. The V gene's germline CDR1 is WNHNN and CDR2 SYGVQD (reference sequence).

V usage is TRBV7-2 and J usage is TRBJ2-3; no clear D. Germline CDR1 is SGHTA and CDR2 is FQGNSA. There are 15 residues in the CDR3. With 1 base removed from V and 2 bases from J, the gap between germline ends came to 10 bases. The CDR3 region has the DNA TGTGCCAGCAGCTTAGATGGGTATCTCACAGATACGCAGTATTTT. Protein: CASSLDGYLTDTQYF.

This clonotype was counted many times. This chain links TRBV2 with TRBJ2-1; possibly TRBD2 for D (6 bases). The CDR3 is made up of 13 amino acids. Germline CDR1 is SNHLY and CDR2 is FYNNEI. The V end was cut by 6 bases, the J end by 9 bases, with 15 bases between. The CDR3 here is CASSAGPVGEQFF. CDR3 in DNA: TGTGCCAGCAGCGCGGGACCGGTCGGTGAGCAGTTCTTC.

Points on this clonotype: Possible read error: a much larger clone is one base away. The chain uses TRBV10-3 and TRBJ2-5; 7 nucleotides match TRBD2. This CDR3 spans 15 amino acids. Per the germline V gene, CDR1 is ENHRY and CDR2 is SYGVKD. The V gene end was trimmed by 10 bases and the J gene end by 2 bases; junction bases not matched to a gene: 13. CDR3 nucleotides: TGTGCCAGCAGGTCAGGGCGGGGGAATCAAGAGACCCAGTACTTC. It yields the protein CASRSGRGNQETQYF.

This clonotype occurred once. The chain is built from TRBV2 and TRBJ2-5; possible D gene TRBD1, 6 bases. CDR1 is SNHLY, CDR2 FYNNEI, per germline. This CDR3 spans 14 amino acids. The V and J ends lost 3 bases and 4 bases respectively, with 12 bases between them. CDR3 in amino acids: CASSDVGAGETQYF. Here the CDR3 DNA reads TGTGCCAGCAGTGATGTGGGGGCGGGAGAGACCCAGTACTTC.

CDR3 sequence reads: CSAAGQVGTGELFF. The CDR3 nucleotides are TGCAGTGCTGCAGGACAGGTCGGCACCGGGGAGCTGTTTTTT. The gene calls are TRBV20-1 and TRBJ2-2; the match to TRBD1 covers 7 bases. Trimming removed 5 bases from V and 4 bases from J; junction bases left unmatched: 7. Germline V gene sequence: CDR1 DFQATT, CDR2 SNEGSKA (reference sequence). The CDR3 covers 14 residues.

This clonotype showed up just a few times. The chain employs TRBV27 and TRBJ2-3; possibly TRBD1 for D (7 bases). The CDR3 length is 16 residues. Germline values: CDR1 MNHEY, CDR2 SMNVEV (reference sequence). Between the trimmed V and J ends, which lost 2 bases and 6 bases, there was a span of 18 bases. The CDR3 coding sequence is TGTGCCAGCAGTTTAAGGTCGACAGGGAGGTCCGATACGCAGTATTTT. Protein product: CASSLRSTGRSDTQYF.

This clonotype was seen once. The chain recombines TRBV19 with TRBJ1-2; D is unresolved. The V gene lost 4 bases and the J gene lost 1 base, with 16 bases spanning the gap. CDR3 length equals 16 residues. Germline V gene sequence: CDR1 LNHDA, CDR2 SQIVND (reference sequence). The CDR3 DNA follows: TGTGCCAGTAGTAACTCAGTGAGGGCCAGTAACTATGGCTACACCTTC. This translates into CASSNSVRASNYGYTF. The entire variable domain, with the rest obtained from reference TRBV19 and TRBJ1-2, is as follows: DGGITQSPKYLFRKEGQNVTLSCEQNLNHDAMYWYRQDPGQGLRLIYYSQIVNDFQKGDIAEGYSVSREKKESFPLTVTSAQKNPTAFYLCASSNSVRASNYGYTFGSGTRLTVV.

The chain is built from TRBV7-6 and TRBJ2-3; 16 bases match TRBD2. In germline, CDR1 is SGHVS, CDR2 FNYEAQ. This CDR3 has 17 residues. V dropped 5 bases and J dropped 4; count of bases not matched to a gene: 6. CDR3 nucleotide sequence: TGTGCCAGCAGCCCTGGGACTAGCGGGGGGGACGCAGATACGCAGTATTTT. Residues: CASSPGTSGGDADTQYF.

The chain uses TRBV12-3 or TRBV12-4 and TRBJ2-5; D call uncertain. The CDR3 is made up of 14 amino acids. Between the trimmed V and J ends, which lost 6 bases and 1 base, there was a span of 12 bases. The CDR3 here is CASRLLLRQETQYF. In nucleotides, the CDR3 is TGTGCCAGCAGACTCCTGCTTCGCCAAGAGACCCAGTACTTC.

In this sample, this clonotype turned up many times. The chain links TRBV20-1 to TRBJ2-1, with 8 bases identical to TRBD2. The CDR3 length is 15 residues. J lost 3 bases, V lost 6 bases, and 10 bases had no gene match. Germline lookup yields CDR1 DFQATT and CDR2 SNEGSKA (reference sequence). The CDR3: CSAPGRLAGYNEQFF. In DNA, the CDR3 is TGCAGTGCCCCGGGTCGGCTAGCGGGCTACAATGAGCAGTTCTTC.

This clonotype appeared many times. V and J are TRBV7-8 and TRBJ2-4; D is uncertain. The germline CDR1 and CDR2 sequences are SGHVS and FQNEAQ. The germline V and J ends were trimmed by 0 bases and 6 bases, with 18 bases remaining between them. This CDR3 comprises 17 residues. The CDR3 loop reads CASSLARAEQLGNIQYF. Here the CDR3 DNA reads TGTGCCAGCAGCTTAGCGAGAGCAGAACAACTTGGAAACATTCAGTACTTC.

The V and J genes are TRBV29-1 and TRBJ1-1, with TRBD1 matching 7 bases. The V gene's germline CDR1 is SQVTM and CDR2 ANQGSEA. The CDR3 is 14 residues long. V shed 2 bases, J shed 7 bases, and the junction held 10 bases outside the gene matches. The CDR3 DNA follows: TGCAGCGTTGAAACGACAGGGATCAGGGGTGAAGCTTTCTTT. The encoded protein is CSVETTGIRGEAFF.

This clonotype was observed at least ten times. The chain carries TRBV20-1 and TRBJ2-3, with 12 bases aligning to TRBD2. This CDR3 comprises 19 residues. Germline V gene lookup returns CDR1 DFQATT and CDR2 SNEGSKA (reference sequence). J gave up 2 bases and V 0 bases, and 12 bases lay outside the gene matches. The CDR3 here is CSARDGLAGGLGFTDTQYF. The CDR3 region has the DNA TGCAGTGCTAGAGATGGGCTAGCGGGGGGGTTGGGATTCACAGATACGCAGTATTTT.

The chain carries TRBV5-1 and TRBJ1-4; 7 nucleotides line up with TRBD1. CDR3 size: 15 residues. Germline-derived CDR1 and CDR2 are SGHRS and YFSETQ. The ends lost 2 bases at V and 3 bases at J; junction bases unmatched: 4. The CDR3, as DNA: TGCGCCAGCAGCTTCCAGGGGGAAGCTAATGAAAAACTGTTTTTT. This gives the protein CASSFQGEANEKLFF.

The rearrangement links TRBV19 to TRBJ1-1; TRBD1 aligns across 9 bases. CDR1 LNHDA and CDR2 SQIVND come from the germline V gene (reference sequence). V lost 4 bases to trimming and J lost 7 bases; unmatched junction nucleotides: 4. CDR3 length: 13 residues. CDR3 sequence reads: CASSTDRGDEAFF. The CDR3 nucleotides are TGTGCCAGTAGTACGGACAGGGGTGATGAAGCTTTCTTT.